The clone carrying this T cell receptor (beta chain) was seen more than once but under ten times. Antigen specificity is unknown. This sample was taken from a study of vaccination and CD4 T cells after COVID-19. The study's findings and limits: Median SARS-CoV-2-reactive clonotype numbers went from roughly 22 to 38; this increase was not significant.

As to treatment: approximately nine-day PBMC culture with coronavirus spike peptide pools or control peptides (ViraFEST assay). Cultures of PBMCs, more than 1.5 million per well, were set up with 7.5 to 10 IU/ml IL-2 and around 9.7 ug/ml peptide pools. Sequenced with the Oncomine TCR Beta short-read assay was DNA taken from cultured CD4+ T cells. The template was genomic DNA from cultured CD4+ T cells. One entry per CDR3 protein, called by TCRdb with MiXCR from the PCR reads. The sample has approximately 16,000 distinct CDR3 sequences, roughly 22% seen once. The germline V gene encodes CDR1 SQVTM and CDR2 ANQGSEA. The CDR3 has 15 residues. Trimming cost V 3 bases and J 0 bases; bases outside gene matches: 3.

Sequencing was performed on CD4+ T cells from blood, cultured in vitro, taken before SARS-CoV-2 vaccination. This sequence joins TRBV29-1 and TRBJ2-1; 9 bases agree with TRBD1. The receptor was derived from a human donor who received a COVID-19 vaccine. The CDR3 loop is CSVEGQGTSYNEQFF. For the CDR3, the DNA is TGCAGCGTTGAGGGACAGGGCACCTCCTACAATGAGCAGTTCTTC.